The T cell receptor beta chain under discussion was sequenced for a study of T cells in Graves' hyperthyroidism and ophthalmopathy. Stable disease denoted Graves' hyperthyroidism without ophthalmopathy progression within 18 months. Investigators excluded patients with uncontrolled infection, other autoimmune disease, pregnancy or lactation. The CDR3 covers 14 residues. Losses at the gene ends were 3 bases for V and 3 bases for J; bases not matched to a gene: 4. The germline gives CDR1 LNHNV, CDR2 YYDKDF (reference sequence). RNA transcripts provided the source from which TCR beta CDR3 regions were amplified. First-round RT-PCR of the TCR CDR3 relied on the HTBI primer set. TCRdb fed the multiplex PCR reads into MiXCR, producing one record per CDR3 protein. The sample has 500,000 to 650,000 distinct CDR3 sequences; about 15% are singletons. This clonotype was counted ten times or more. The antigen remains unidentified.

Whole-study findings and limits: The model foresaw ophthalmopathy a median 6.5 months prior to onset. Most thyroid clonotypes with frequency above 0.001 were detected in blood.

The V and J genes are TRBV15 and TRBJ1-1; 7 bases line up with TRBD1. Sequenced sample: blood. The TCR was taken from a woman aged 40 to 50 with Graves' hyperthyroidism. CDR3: CATSSPDRYTEAFF. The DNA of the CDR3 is TGTGCCACCAGCAGCCCGGACAGGTACACTGAAGCTTTCTTT.